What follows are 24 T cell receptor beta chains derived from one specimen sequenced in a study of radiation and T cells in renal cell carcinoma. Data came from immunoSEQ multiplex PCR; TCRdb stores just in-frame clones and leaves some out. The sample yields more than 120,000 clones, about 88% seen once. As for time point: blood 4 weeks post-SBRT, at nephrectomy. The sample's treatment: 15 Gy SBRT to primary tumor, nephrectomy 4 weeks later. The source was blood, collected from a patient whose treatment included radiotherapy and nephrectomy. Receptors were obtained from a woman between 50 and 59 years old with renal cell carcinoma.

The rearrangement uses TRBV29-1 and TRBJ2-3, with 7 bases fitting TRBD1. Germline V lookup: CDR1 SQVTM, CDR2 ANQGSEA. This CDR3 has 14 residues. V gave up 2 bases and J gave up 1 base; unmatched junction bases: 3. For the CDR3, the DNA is TGCAGCGTTGAAAAGGGGACAGGCACAGATACGCAGTATTTT. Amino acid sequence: CSVEKGTGTDTQYF.

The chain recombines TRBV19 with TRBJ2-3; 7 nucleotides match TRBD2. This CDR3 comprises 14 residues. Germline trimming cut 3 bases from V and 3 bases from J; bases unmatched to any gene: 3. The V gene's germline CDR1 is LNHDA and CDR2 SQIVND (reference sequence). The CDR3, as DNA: TGTGCCAGTAGTATGGGAGGGGTAACAGATACGCAGTATTTT. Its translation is CASSMGGVTDTQYF.

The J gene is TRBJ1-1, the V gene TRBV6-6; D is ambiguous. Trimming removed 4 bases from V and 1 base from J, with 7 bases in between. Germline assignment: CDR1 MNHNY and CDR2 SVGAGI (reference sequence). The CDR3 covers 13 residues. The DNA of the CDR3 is TGTGCCAGCAGTTCGTGGGGGAACACTGAAGCTTTCTTT. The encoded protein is CASSSWGNTEAFF.

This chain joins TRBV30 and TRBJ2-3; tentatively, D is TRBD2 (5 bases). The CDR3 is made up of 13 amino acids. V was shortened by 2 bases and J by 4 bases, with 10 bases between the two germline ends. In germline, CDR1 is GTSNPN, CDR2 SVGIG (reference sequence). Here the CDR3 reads CAWSRTFSDTQYF. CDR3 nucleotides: TGTGCCTGGAGTAGGACTTTCTCAGATACGCAGTATTTT.

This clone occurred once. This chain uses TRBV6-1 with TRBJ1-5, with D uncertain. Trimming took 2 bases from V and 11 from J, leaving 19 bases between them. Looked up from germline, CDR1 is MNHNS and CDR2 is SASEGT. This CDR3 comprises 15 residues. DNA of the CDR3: TGTGCCAGCAGTGAATCCGCGGGAAAGGCTCTGGCCCAGCATTTT. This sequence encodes CASSESAGKALAQHF.

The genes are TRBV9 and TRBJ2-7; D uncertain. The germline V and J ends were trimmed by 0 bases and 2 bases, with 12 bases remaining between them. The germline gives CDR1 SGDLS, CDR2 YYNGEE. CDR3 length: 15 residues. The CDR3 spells CASSVEATATYEQYF. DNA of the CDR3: TGTGCCAGCAGCGTAGAAGCCACAGCAACCTACGAGCAGTACTTC.

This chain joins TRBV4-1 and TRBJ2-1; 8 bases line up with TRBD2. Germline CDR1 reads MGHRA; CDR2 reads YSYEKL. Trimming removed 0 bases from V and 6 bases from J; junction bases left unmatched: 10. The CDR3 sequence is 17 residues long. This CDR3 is CASSQDQAGESLNEQFF. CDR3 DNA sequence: TGCGCCAGCAGCCAAGATCAAGCGGGAGAGTCGCTCAATGAGCAGTTCTTC.

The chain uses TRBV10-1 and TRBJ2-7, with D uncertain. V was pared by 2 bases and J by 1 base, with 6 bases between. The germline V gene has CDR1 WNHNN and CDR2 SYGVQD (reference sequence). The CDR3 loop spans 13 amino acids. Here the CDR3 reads CASSEGLSYEQYF. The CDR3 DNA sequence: TGCGCCAGCAGTGAGGGTCTATCCTACGAGCAGTACTTC.

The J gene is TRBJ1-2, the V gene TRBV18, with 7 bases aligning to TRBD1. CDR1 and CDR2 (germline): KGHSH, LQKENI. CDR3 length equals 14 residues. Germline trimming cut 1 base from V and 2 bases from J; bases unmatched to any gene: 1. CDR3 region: CASSPQGANYGYTF. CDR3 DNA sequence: TGTGCCAGCTCACCACAGGGGGCAAACTATGGCTACACCTTC.

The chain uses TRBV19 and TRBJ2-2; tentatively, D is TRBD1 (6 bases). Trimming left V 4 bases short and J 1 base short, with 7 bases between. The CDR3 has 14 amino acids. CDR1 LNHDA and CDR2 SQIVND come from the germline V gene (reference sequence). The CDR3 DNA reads TGTGCCAGTAGTACGACAGGGAACACCGGGGAGCTGTTTTTT. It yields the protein CASSTTGNTGELFF.

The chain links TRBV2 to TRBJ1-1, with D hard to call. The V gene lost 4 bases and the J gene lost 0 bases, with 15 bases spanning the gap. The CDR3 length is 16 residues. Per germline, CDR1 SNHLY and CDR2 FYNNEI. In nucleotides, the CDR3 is TGTGCCAGCAGTGGCCAGAGTATTCTCATGAACACTGAAGCTTTCTTT. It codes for CASSGQSILMNTEAFF.

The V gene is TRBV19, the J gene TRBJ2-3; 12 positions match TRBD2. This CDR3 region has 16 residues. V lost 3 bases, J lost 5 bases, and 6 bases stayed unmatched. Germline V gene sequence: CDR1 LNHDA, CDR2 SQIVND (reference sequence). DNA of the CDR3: TGTGCCAGTAGTATTGCTAGCGGGGGGGCCGGAGATACGCAGTATTTT. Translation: CASSIASGGAGDTQYF.

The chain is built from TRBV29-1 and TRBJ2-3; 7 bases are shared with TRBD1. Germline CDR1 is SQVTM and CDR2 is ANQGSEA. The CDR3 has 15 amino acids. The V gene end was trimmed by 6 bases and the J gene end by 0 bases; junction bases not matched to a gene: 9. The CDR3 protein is CSVKGTETSTDTQYF. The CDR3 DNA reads TGCAGCGTCAAAGGGACAGAGACTAGCACAGATACGCAGTATTTT.

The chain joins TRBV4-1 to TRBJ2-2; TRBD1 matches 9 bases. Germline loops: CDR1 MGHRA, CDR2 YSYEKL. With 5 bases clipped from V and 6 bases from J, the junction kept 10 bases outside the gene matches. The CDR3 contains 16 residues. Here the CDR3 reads CASSGRDRDLAGELFF. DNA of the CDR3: TGCGCCAGCAGCGGACGGGACAGGGATTTGGCCGGGGAGCTGTTTTTT.

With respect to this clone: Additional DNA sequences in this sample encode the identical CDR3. Written as DNA, the CDR3 is TGCGCCAGCAGCTTGGAGGGGTACGAGCAGTACTTC. Its translation: CASSLEGYEQYF. The chain employs TRBV5-1 and TRBJ2-7, with D perhaps matching TRBD1 (5 bases). The CDR3 consists of 12 residues. The V and J ends lost 0 bases and 4 bases respectively, with 5 bases between them. Germline lookup yields CDR1 SGHRS and CDR2 YFSETQ.

CDR3 bases: TGTGCCAGCAGTGACGCCGCAGGGGGCGAGATAGATACGCAGTATTTT. Protein sequence: CASSDAAGGEIDTQYF. The gene calls are TRBV25-1 and TRBJ2-3, with 8 bases that match TRBD1. The CDR3 is made up of 16 amino acids. Trimming took 3 bases from V and 5 from J; bases not matched to a gene: 10. The germline V gene encodes CDR1 MGHDK and CDR2 SYGVNS. The entire variable domain, with the rest obtained from reference TRBV25-1 and TRBJ2-3, is as follows: EADIYQTPRYLVIGTGKKITLECSQTMGHDKMYWYQQDPGMELHLIHYSYGVNSTEKGDLSSESTVSRIRTEHFPLTLESARPSHTSQYLCASSDAAGGEIDTQYFGPGTRLTVL.

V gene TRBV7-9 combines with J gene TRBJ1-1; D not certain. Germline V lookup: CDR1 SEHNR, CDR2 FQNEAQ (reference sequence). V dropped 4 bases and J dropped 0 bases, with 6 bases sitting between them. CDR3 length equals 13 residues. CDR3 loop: CASSSPMNTEAFF. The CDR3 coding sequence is TGTGCCAGCAGCTCCCCCATGAACACTGAAGCTTTCTTT.

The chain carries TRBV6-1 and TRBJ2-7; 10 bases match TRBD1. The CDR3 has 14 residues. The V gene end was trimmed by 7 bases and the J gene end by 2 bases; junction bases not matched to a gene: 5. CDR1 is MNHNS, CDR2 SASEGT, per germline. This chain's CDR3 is CASTFGQGAYEQYF. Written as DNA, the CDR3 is TGTGCCAGCACCTTCGGACAGGGGGCCTACGAGCAGTACTTC.

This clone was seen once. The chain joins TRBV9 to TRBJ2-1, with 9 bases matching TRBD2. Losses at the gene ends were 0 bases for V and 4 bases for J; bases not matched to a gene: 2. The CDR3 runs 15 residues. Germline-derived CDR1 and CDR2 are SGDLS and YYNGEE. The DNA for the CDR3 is TGTGCCAGCAGCGTAGGCGGGGGGGCGTACAATGAGCAGTTCTTC. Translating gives CASSVGGGAYNEQFF.

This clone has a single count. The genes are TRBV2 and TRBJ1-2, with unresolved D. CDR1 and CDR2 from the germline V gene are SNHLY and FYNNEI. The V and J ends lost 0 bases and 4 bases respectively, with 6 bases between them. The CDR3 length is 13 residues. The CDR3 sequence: CASSEAIRYGYTF. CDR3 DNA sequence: TGTGCCAGCAGTGAAGCAATTCGCTATGGCTACACCTTC.

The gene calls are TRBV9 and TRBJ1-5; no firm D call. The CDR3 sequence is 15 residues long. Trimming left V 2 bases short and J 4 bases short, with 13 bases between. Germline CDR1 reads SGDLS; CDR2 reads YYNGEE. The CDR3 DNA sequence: TGTGCCAGCAGCGTTGGACTCGGCCAGAATCAGCCCCAGCATTTT. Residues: CASSVGLGQNQPQHF.

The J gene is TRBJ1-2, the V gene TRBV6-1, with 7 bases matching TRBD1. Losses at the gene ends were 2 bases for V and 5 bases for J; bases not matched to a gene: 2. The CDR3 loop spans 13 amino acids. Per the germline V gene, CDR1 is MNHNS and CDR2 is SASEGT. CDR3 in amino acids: CASSEKTGYGYTF. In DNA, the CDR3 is TGTGCCAGCAGTGAAAAGACAGGGTATGGCTACACCTTC.

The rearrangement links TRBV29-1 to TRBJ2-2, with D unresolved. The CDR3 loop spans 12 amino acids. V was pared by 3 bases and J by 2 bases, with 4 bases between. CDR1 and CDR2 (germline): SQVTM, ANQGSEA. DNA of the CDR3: TGCAGCGTTGAGGAAAACACCGGGGAGCTGTTTTTT. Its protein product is CSVEENTGELFF.

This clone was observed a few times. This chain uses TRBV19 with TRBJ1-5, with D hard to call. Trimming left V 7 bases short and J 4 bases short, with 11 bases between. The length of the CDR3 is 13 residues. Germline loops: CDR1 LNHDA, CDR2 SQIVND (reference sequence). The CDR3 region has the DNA TGTGCCAGTACCGATGGAGGGAATCAGCCCCAGCATTTT. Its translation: CASTDGGNQPQHF.